Listed here are 7 T cell receptor beta chains from one sample, sequenced in a study of vaccination effects on CD4 cells after COVID-19. TCRdb's copy holds only in-frame clones and misses some; the assay was immunoSEQ multiplex PCR. The top ten hold about 1.7% of the sample, which has about 79,000 clones, roughly 72% seen once. Ahead of sequencing, the ViraFEST assay grew antigen-specific CD4+ T cells using viral peptide pools. At the end of nine to ten days of culture, CD4+ T cells were isolated. Which antigens these TCRs recognize remains unknown. The starting material was CD4+ T cells from PBMCs cultured with HCoV-229E spike peptides, obtained before COVID-19 vaccination. These receptors all stem from a human donor who received a COVID-19 vaccine.

As DNA, the CDR3 is TGTGCCAGCAGCCCCGGGCCCCCCTCGACCCAGTACTTC. It is translated as CASSPGPPSTQYF. The rearrangement links TRBV6-2 or TRBV6-3 to TRBJ2-5; no firm D call. With 6 bases removed from V and 7 bases from J, the gap between germline ends came to 15 bases. The germline V gene has CDR1 MNHEY and CDR2 SVGEGT. The CDR3 loop spans 13 amino acids.

The chain recombines TRBV5-1 with TRBJ2-1; TRBD2 matches at 9 bases. V lost 0 bases and J lost 5; bases outside the gene matches: 9. The CDR3 is 17 residues long. CDR1 SGHRS and CDR2 YFSETQ come from the germline V gene. CDR3 DNA: TGCGCCAGCAGCTTGGTGGCGGGGGGGCCCCTCAACAATGAGCAGTTCTTC. It is translated as CASSLVAGGPLNNEQFF.

This clone was recorded once. The V and J genes are TRBV6-5 and TRBJ2-7; 7 positions agree with TRBD1. V lost 6 bases, J lost 2 bases, and 7 bases stayed unmatched. Germline assignment: CDR1 MNHEY and CDR2 SVGAGI. This CDR3 contains 14 residues. The chain's CDR3 is CASRRDSGAYEQYV. CDR3 DNA sequence: TGTGCCAGCAGGAGGGACAGTGGAGCCTACGAGCAGTACGTC.

This clone was detected only once. The J gene is TRBJ1-5, the V gene TRBV9; TRBD1 matches 7 bases. The CDR3 covers 14 residues. With 7 bases clipped from V and 7 bases from J, the junction kept 11 bases outside the gene matches. Per the germline V gene, CDR1 is SGDLS and CDR2 is YYNGEE. CDR3 DNA sequence: TGTGCCAGCGGAGGGGGCACTTCAGGGCAGCCCCAGCATTTT. It encodes CASGGGTSGQPQHF.

The CDR3 nucleotides are TGTGCCAGCAGCGCGAGGTCTTCAGAGGAAGCTTTCTTT. Residues: CASSARSSEEAFF. The chain uses TRBV9 and TRBJ1-1; D call uncertain. This CDR3 is 13 amino acids long. The V gene lost 3 bases and the J gene lost 8 bases, with 14 bases spanning the gap. CDR1 is SGDLS and CDR2 is YYNGEE in the germline V gene.

The rearrangement joins TRBV7-9 to TRBJ1-1; TRBD1 aligns across 8 bases. The CDR3 is made up of 14 amino acids. The junction had 12 bases not matched to a gene; V was cut back by 4 bases and J by 11 bases. Germline values: CDR1 SEHNR, CDR2 FQNEAQ (reference sequence). The CDR3 region is CASSWDRLVGGAFF. The CDR3 DNA is TGTGCCAGCAGCTGGGACAGGCTGGTGGGGGGGGCTTTCTTT.

This clone was seen just once. The rearrangement uses TRBV5-5 and TRBJ2-2, with D perhaps TRBD1 (5 bases). The CDR3 spans 15 residues. V lost 4 bases to trimming and J lost 4 bases, with 14 bases between them. Germline lookup yields CDR1 SGHKS and CDR2 YYEKEE (reference sequence). CDR3 protein: CASSTAGQFTGELFF. As DNA, the CDR3 is TGTGCCAGCAGCACGGCAGGGCAGTTCACCGGGGAGCTGTTTTTT. Variable domain in full (rest from reference TRBV5-5 and TRBJ2-2): DAGVTQSPTHLIKTRGQQVTLRCSPISGHKSVSWYQQVLGQGPQFIFQYYEKEERGRGNFPDRFSARQFPNYSSELNVNALLLGDSALYLCASSTAGQFTGELFFGEGSRLTVL.